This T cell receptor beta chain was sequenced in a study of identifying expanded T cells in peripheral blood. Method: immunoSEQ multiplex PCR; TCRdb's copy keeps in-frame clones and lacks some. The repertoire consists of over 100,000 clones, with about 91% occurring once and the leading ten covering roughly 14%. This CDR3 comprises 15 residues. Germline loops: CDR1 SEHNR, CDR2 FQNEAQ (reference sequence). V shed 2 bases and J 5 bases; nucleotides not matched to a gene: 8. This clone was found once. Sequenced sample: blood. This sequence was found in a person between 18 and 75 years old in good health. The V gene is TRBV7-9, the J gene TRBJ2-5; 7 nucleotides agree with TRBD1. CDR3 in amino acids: CASSLQGVDLETQYF. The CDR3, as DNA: TGTGCCAGCAGCTTACAGGGGGTCGATTTGGAGACCCAGTACTTC.